This T cell receptor (beta chain) appears in the sequencing data of a study of CDR3 diversity in severe acne (dated by TCRdb to between 2017 and 2020). CDR1 and CDR2, per the germline V gene (reference sequence), are DFQATT and SNEGSKA. The cysteine opens and the phenylalanine closes a CDR3 of 12 amino acids. The DNA shown is the 36-base CDR3, in frame from base 1. Receptor libraries were prepared by PCR. For sequencing, an Illumina HiSeq 2000 was employed. TCRdb applied fastp at Q25 and MiXCR to the public reads, then kept only in-frame beta chains. All rows with the same CDR3 protein become a single entry with the most common DNA and genes. The sample table shows some 90,000 distinct CDR3 sequences, and about 49% are seen once. Of the sample, around 10% falls within the top ten clones. This clonotype has a count of ten or more. The antigen it recognizes is unknown. Base qualities are not at hand, and no much larger clone is one base apart.

The sequence came from a male donor with severe acne vulgaris. The sequence is built from TRBV20-1 and TRBJ2-1; the junction holds 7 bases that match TRBD2. Sequencing was done on a sample of blood. The DNA reads TGCGGGGGAGGGAGATTTCACAATGAGCAGTTCTTC. Its amino acids are CGGGRFHNEQFF.